This passage covers 21 T cell receptor beta chains from one sample sequenced in a study of Ad26.COV2.S vaccination and SARS-CoV-2 variants. Noted treatment: roughly 19 received Ad26.COV2.S at low or high dose, single or two shots; 5 received placebo; per-sample allocation not given. Following the first vaccine or placebo injection, samples were taken on day 63. Data came from immunoSEQ multiplex PCR; TCRdb stores just in-frame clones and leaves some out. The repertoire consists of a few hundred thousand clones, with 83% occurring once and the leading ten covering just under 7.5%. The sample was peripheral blood, taken in a trial of Ad26.COV2.S vaccine versus placebo. These receptors came from a person between 18 and 65 years old who received the Ad26.COV2.S COVID-19 vaccine or a placebo.

This clone was seen only once. The chain is built from TRBV5-6 and TRBJ1-1, with a possible D match to TRBD1 (5 bases). The CDR3 consists of 13 residues. From germline, CDR1 is SGHDT and CDR2 YYEEEE. V lost 3 bases and J lost 5, with 11 bases in between. The CDR3 loop is CASSWGGGTEAFF. The CDR3 nucleotides read TGTGCCAGCAGCTGGGGCGGGGGGACTGAAGCTTTCTTT.

The CDR3 sequence: CASSPSKLRADTQYF. CDR3 nucleotide sequence: TGTGCCAGCAGCCCTTCAAAGCTACGGGCAGATACGCAGTATTTT. This rearrangement joins TRBV7-3 to TRBJ2-3; the D is unclear. This CDR3 has 15 residues. Germline lookup yields CDR1 SGHTA and CDR2 FQGTGA. Deletions cut 5 bases from V and 4 bases from J, with 16 bases between.

The genes are TRBV4-1 and TRBJ2-7; D might be TRBD1 (6 bases). The CDR3 has 13 amino acids. Germline V gene data show CDR1 as MGHRA and CDR2 as YSYEKL. The ends were cut back, 2 bases at V and 7 bases at J, with 12 bases in the middle. CDR3 nucleotides: TGCGCCAGCAGCCAAACAGGGCTCGGGGAGCAGTACTTC. It specifies CASSQTGLGEQYF.

About this clone: Other DNA sequences in this sample translate to the same CDR3. The chain is built from TRBV11-2 and TRBJ2-7; D ambiguous. The germline CDR1 and CDR2 sequences are SGHAT and FQNNGV. The V gene lost 2 bases and the J gene lost 6 bases, with 17 bases spanning the gap. The CDR3 length is 15 residues. The CDR3 nucleotides read TGTGCCAGCAGCTTAAGGCTGGGTCTGGCTTCCGAGCAGTACTTC. It codes for CASSLRLGLASEQYF.

The rearrangement uses TRBV7-9 and TRBJ1-4, with D perhaps TRBD1 (6 bases). Germline CDR1 and CDR2: SEHNR and FQNEAQ (reference sequence). The CDR3 is 15 residues long. V was clipped by 7 bases and J by 6 bases, with 18 bases between them. The CDR3 region has the DNA TGTGCCAGCACCCTCCCCCCAGGGGCTGATGAAAAACTGTTTTTT. It is translated as CASTLPPGADEKLFF.

This clone was detected ten times or more. The chain uses TRBV4-1 and TRBJ1-1; D not resolved. The CDR3 sequence is 14 residues long. CDR1 MGHRA and CDR2 YSYEKL come from the germline V gene. The V end was cut by 3 bases, the J end by 8 bases, with 16 bases between. The CDR3: CASSQGPNLGEAFF. The CDR3 DNA reads TGCGCCAGCAGCCAGGGTCCCAACCTGGGGGAAGCTTTCTTT.

J is TRBJ1-2 and V is TRBV18; the D is unclear. CDR3 size: 15 residues. V shed 3 bases and J shed 6 bases, with 17 bases lying between them. Germline-derived CDR1 and CDR2 are KGHSH and LQKENI. The CDR3 reads CASSPPSGRSHGYTF. The DNA of the CDR3 is TGTGCCAGCTCACCTCCCTCGGGTCGATCACATGGCTACACCTTC.

In its sample, this clone was seen a few times. The chain uses TRBV11-2 and TRBJ2-1, with 7 bases matching TRBD2. Germline V gene lookup returns CDR1 SGHAT and CDR2 FQNNGV. The trim removed 3 bases at V and 0 bases at J, leaving 2 bases unmatched. CDR3 length equals 15 residues. This chain's CDR3 is CASSLTSNSYNEQFF. The DNA of the CDR3 is TGTGCCAGCAGCTTGACTAGCAACTCCTACAATGAGCAGTTCTTC. Based on the CDR3 plus reference TRBV11-2 and TRBJ2-1, the full variable domain is EAGVAQSPRYKIIEKRQSVAFWCNPISGHATLYWYQQILGQGPKLLIQFQNNGVVDDSQLPKDRFSAERLKGVDSTLKIQPAKLEDSAVYLCASSLTSNSYNEQFFGPGTRLTVL.

The chain links TRBV24-1 to TRBJ2-4; a weak D match, TRBD1 (7 bases). CDR1 KGHDR and CDR2 SFDVKD come from the germline V gene. The CDR3 consists of 13 residues. Deletions cut 5 bases from V and 6 bases from J, with 10 bases between. CDR3 nucleotide sequence: TGTGCCACCAGTGGGGGGGACAGAAACATTCAGTACTTC. As protein: CATSGGDRNIQYF.

The V gene is TRBV4-2, the J gene TRBJ1-5, with 7 positions matching TRBD1. The length of the CDR3 is 16 residues. V trimming: 0 bases; J trimming: 5 bases; junction bases outside the gene matches: 7. CDR1 and CDR2 from the germline V gene are LGHNA and YNFKEQ. The CDR3 loop is CASSQDRAGGDQPQHF. CDR3 nucleotide sequence: TGTGCCAGCAGCCAAGATCGCGCAGGGGGGGATCAGCCCCAGCATTTT.

The rearrangement uses TRBV11-2 and TRBJ1-1; TRBD1 might be the D (5 bases). Trimming took off 4 bases at V and 0 bases at J, with 15 bases between the two ends. The CDR3 has 16 residues. Germline CDR1 and CDR2: SGHAT and FQNNGV. The CDR3 is CASSSTAGPVNTEAFF. The CDR3 coding sequence is TGTGCCAGCAGCTCGACGGCGGGGCCGGTGAACACTGAAGCTTTCTTT.

The gene calls are TRBV12-5 and TRBJ2-7; 12 positions match TRBD2. CDR1 LGHNT and CDR2 FRNRAP come from the germline V gene. Trimming cost V 1 base and J 6 bases; bases outside gene matches: 4. The CDR3 totals 15 residues. CDR3 residues: CASGLALAGGGEQYF. The CDR3 nucleotides are TGTGCTAGTGGTTTGGCACTAGCGGGGGGAGGCGAGCAGTACTTC.

This clone was recorded many times. The chain employs TRBV6-5 and TRBJ1-5; possible D gene TRBD1, 5 bases. V dropped 2 bases and J dropped 6 bases, with 11 bases sitting between them. The germline gives CDR1 MNHEY, CDR2 SVGAGI. The CDR3 has 14 residues. The CDR3 DNA reads as TGTGCCAGCAGTTACGGGGGGTCTGCTCAGCCCCAGCATTTT. It translates to CASSYGGSAQPQHF.

The chain employs TRBV19 and TRBJ2-7; 9 bases are shared with TRBD2. CDR1 LNHDA and CDR2 SQIVND come from the germline V gene (reference sequence). The V and J ends lost 7 bases and 0 bases, in that order; junction bases with no gene match: 7. There are 15 residues in the CDR3. CDR3 protein: CASNPSGTASYEQYF. In nucleotides, the CDR3 is TGTGCCAGTAATCCTAGCGGGACAGCCTCCTACGAGCAGTACTTC.

V usage is TRBV5-4 and J usage is TRBJ2-7, with D possibly TRBD2 on 5 matching bases. V lost 3 bases and J lost 8, with 12 bases in between. The CDR3 is made up of 12 amino acids. Germline V gene data show CDR1 as SGHNT and CDR2 as YYREEE (reference sequence). The CDR3 region has the DNA TGTGCCAGCAGCTCGGACTCCCCCAAGCAGTACTTC. This translates into CASSSDSPKQYF.

V and J are TRBV7-9 and TRBJ1-2, with unresolved D. CDR1 and CDR2 from the germline V gene are SEHNR and FQNEAQ (reference sequence). Trimming removed 5 bases at V and 8 bases at J, with 18 bases between. This CDR3 comprises 14 residues. CDR3: CASSTSNRRAGYTF. The CDR3, as DNA: TGTGCCAGCAGCACCTCGAACCGGCGTGCCGGCTACACCTTC. Full variable domain (outside the CDR3, taken from reference TRBV7-9 and TRBJ1-2): DTGVSQNPRHKITKRGQNVTFRCDPISEHNRLYWYRQTLGQGPEFLTYFQNEAQLEKSRLLSDRFSAERPKGSFSTLEIQRTEQGDSAMYLCASSTSNRRAGYTFGSGTRLTVV.

This chain joins TRBV30 and TRBJ2-7, with D perhaps TRBD1 or TRBD2 (5 bases each). Germline CDR1 GTSNPN, CDR2 SVGIG (reference sequence). The CDR3 runs 14 residues. Trimming pared 1 base from V and 6 bases from J, leaving 16 bases between. The CDR3 DNA reads TGTGCCTGGAGTGGGGGACGGAGATTCGGCGAGCAGTACTTC. Translated, it gives CAWSGGRRFGEQYF.

In nucleotides, the CDR3 is TGTGCCAGCAGTTACCTGGCGGGGGCGGGGGAAGAGACCCAGTACTTC. It translates to CASSYLAGAGEETQYF. The V call is TRBV6-5, the J call TRBJ2-5; possible D gene TRBD2, 7 bases. The length of the CDR3 is 16 residues. The V end was cut by 2 bases, the J end by 3 bases, with 16 bases between. Germline CDR1 reads MNHEY; CDR2 reads SVGAGI.

This clone was recorded a few times. The chain couples TRBV12-3 or TRBV12-4 to TRBJ2-1; TRBD1 matches at 9 bases. V lost 6 bases, J lost 10 bases, and 7 bases stayed unmatched. This CDR3 contains 13 residues. CDR3 in DNA: TGTGCCAGCAGAATGGGACAGGGTGAGGAGCAGTTCTTC. This translates into CASRMGQGEEQFF.

This clone was found a few times. The J gene is TRBJ1-6, the V gene TRBV18; tentative D call: TRBD1 (5 bases). Germline V gene lookup returns CDR1 KGHSH and CDR2 LQKENI. V lost 8 bases and J 9 bases, leaving 20 bases between the germline ends. This CDR3 is built from 15 residues. In DNA form, the CDR3 reads TGTGCCAGCGAGGCGGGACCTCCCGGCGGTTCACCCCTCCACTTT. Translated, it gives CASEAGPPGGSPLHF. Drawing the rest from reference TRBV18 and TRBJ1-6, the complete variable domain is NAGVMQNPRHLVRRRGQEARLRCSPMKGHSHVYWYRQLPEEGLKFMVYLQKENIIDESGMPKERFSAEFPKEGPSILRIQQVVRGDSAAYFCASEAGPPGGSPLHFGNGTRLTVT.

The CDR3 sequence is CASSQGQGNTGELFF. CDR3 nucleotide sequence: TGCGCCAGCAGCCAAGGACAGGGTAACACCGGGGAGCTGTTTTTT. The chain couples TRBV4-1 to TRBJ2-2; TRBD1 matches at 7 bases. The CDR3 has 15 amino acids. The germline gives CDR1 MGHRA, CDR2 YSYEKL. With 1 base clipped from V and 2 bases from J, the junction kept 1 base outside the gene matches.